This T cell receptor beta chain was documented in a study of T cell repertoires in cytomegalovirus infection. Via MiXCR, TCRdb re-called the reads, giving one row per CDR3 protein. This sample has roughly 640,000 distinct CDR3 sequences; roughly 26% occur once, and the top ten carry roughly 8%. On this clonotype itself: Its antigen remains unknown.

Study conclusions and caveats: What dominated the ex vivo response were HLA-C-restricted CMV-specific TCR beta clonotypes. Summed public TCR beta family frequency identified CMV carriers bearing the relevant HLA.

The germline CDR1 and CDR2 sequences are MNHNS and SASEGT. The CDR3 sequence is 13 residues long. V gave up 6 bases and J gave up 3 bases, with 12 bases separating them. The source is a human donor in good health (CMV status not recorded). Some clones in this sample may be carry-over from other donors' samples. V gene TRBV6-1 combines with J gene TRBJ2-7; the D gene is possibly TRBD2 (6 bases). Sample: CD8+ T cells from PBMCs. This CDR3 is CASRTGSYYEQYV. The DNA for the CDR3 is TGTGCCAGCAGGACCGGGAGCTACTACGAGCAGTACGTC.